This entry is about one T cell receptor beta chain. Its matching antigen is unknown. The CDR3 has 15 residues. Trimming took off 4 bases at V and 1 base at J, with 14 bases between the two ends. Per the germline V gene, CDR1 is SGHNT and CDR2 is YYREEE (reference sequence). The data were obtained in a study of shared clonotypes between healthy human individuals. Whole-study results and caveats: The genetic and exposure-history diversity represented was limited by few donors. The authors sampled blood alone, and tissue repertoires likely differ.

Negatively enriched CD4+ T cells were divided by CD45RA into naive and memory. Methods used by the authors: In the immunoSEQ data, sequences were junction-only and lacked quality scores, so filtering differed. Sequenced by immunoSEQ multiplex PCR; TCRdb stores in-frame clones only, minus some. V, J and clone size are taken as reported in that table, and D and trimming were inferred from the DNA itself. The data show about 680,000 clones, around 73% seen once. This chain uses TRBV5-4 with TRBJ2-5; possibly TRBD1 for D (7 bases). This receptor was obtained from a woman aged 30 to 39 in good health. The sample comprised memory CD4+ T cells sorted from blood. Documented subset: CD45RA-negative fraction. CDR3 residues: CASSPGGTAQETQYF. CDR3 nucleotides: TGTGCCAGCAGCCCAGGGGGGACAGCCCAAGAGACCCAGTACTTC.